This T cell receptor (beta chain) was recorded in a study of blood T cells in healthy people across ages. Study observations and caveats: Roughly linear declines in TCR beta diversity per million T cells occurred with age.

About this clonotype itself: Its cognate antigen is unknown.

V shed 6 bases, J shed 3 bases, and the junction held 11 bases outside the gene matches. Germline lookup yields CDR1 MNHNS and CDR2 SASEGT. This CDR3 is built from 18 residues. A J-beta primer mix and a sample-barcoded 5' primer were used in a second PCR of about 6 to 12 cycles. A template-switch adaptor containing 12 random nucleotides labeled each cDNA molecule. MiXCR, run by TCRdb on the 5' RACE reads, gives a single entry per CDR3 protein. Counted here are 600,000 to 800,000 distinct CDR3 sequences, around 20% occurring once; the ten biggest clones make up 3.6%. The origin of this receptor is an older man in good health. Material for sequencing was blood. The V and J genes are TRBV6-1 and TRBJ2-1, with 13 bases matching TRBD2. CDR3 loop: CASSLRTSGSLRYNEQFF. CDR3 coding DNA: TGTGCCAGCAGCCTCCGGACTAGCGGGAGCTTGCGCTACAATGAGCAGTTCTTC.